This T cell receptor beta chain originates from a study of CD8+CD57+ T cells in acquired aplastic anemia. This clonotype showed up many times. Patients selected for sequencing had displayed CD8+CD57+ cell expansion by flow cytometry. Trimming took 5 bases from V and 8 from J; bases not matched to a gene: 10. This CDR3 region has 13 residues. Germline assignment: CDR1 DFQATT and CDR2 SNEGSKA (reference sequence). Using genomic DNA as the template, TCR beta VDJ and CDR3 profiling was carried out. TCRdb re-derived calls from the reads in MiXCR, one entry per CDR3 protein. The sample holds about half a million distinct CDR3 sequences, over 25% seen once.

This TCR was recovered from a human donor with aplastic anemia. This chain joins TRBV20-1 and TRBJ1-2, with 8 bases lining up with TRBD1. The sequencing input was sorted CD4+, CD8+, or CD8+CD57+ T cells (not recorded which) from PBMCs. CDR3 protein: CSAADRGGTGYTF. CDR3 bases: TGCAGTGCTGCAGACAGGGGAGGAACCGGCTACACCTTC.